The entry below gives a single TCR beta chain sequence along with its context. Profiled with immunoSEQ multiplex PCR; TCRdb holds only in-frame clones, not every one. Of under 2,500,000 clones in the sample, about 94% were seen once. The CDR3 totals 13 residues. The J segment lost 10 bases and the V segment lost 4 bases, leaving 3 bases of the junction unmatched. The V gene's germline CDR1 is SGHTA and CDR2 FQGTGA. The source of the sample is a study of shared clonotypes between healthy human individuals. The chain uses TRBV7-3 and TRBJ1-6; 8 bases line up with TRBD1. The sample consisted of naive CD4+ T cells sorted from blood. Subset of the sample: CD45RA+ positively selected. The TCR originated in a man younger than 30 in good health. The CDR3 DNA reads TGTGCCAGCAGCTCGGACAGGGACTCACCCCTCCACTTT. The encoded protein is CASSSDRDSPLHF.